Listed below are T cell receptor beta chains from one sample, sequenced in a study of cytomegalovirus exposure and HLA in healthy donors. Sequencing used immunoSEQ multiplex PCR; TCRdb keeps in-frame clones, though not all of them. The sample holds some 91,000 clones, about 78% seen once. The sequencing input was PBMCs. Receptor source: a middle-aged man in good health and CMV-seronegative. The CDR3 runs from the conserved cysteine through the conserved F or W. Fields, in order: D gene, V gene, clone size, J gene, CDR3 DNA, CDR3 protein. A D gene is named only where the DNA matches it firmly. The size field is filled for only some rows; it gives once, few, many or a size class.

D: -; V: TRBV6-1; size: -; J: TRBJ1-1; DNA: TGTGCCAGCAGTGAAGCGCAAGGGGTTGGCGGTATGAACACTGAAGCTTTCTTT; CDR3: CASSEAQGVGGMNTEAFF
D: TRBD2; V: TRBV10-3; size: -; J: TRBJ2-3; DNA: TGTGCCATCAGTGGGAGCGGGGTCACAGATACGCAGTATTTT; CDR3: CAISGSGVTDTQYF
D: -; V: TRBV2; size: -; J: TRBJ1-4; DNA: TGTGCCAGCATAATTCCGGGAATGGATGAAAAACTGTTTTTT; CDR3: CASIIPGMDEKLFF
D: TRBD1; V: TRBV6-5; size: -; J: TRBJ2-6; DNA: TGTGCCAGCAGTTGGAACAGGGGGCCGGGGGCCAACGTCCTGACTTTC; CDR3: CASSWNRGPGANVLTF
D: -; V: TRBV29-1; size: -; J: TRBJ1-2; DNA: TGCAGCGTTGAAAGGGGGATCAATGGCTACACCTTC; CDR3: CSVERGINGYTF
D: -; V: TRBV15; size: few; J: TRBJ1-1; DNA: TGTGCCACCAGCAAACTGCTCGACACTGAAGCTTTCTTT; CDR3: CATSKLLDTEAFF
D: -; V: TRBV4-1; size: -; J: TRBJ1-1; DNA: TGCGCCAGCAGCCCTATGGGCGGGGGGGCGCGAACTGAAGCTTTCTTT; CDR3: CASSPMGGGARTEAFF
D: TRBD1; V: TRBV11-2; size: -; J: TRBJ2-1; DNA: TGTGCCAGCAGCTTAGAACGGGCGGACAGGGGGCTCTTC; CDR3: CASSLERADRGLF
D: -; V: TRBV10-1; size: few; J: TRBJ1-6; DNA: TGCGCCAGCAGTGACAGCTATAATTCACCCCTCCACTTT; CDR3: CASSDSYNSPLHF
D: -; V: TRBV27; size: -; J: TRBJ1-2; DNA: TGTGCCAGCATTCGCACGGGGGGCGGCTCTTACCTCGAGGGAAACTATGGCTACACCTTC; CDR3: CASIRTGGGSYLEGNYGYTF
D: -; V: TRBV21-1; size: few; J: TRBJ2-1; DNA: TGTGCCAGCCCCACGTCCTTAAGCGGGAGGGCATCCCACAATGAGCAGTTCTTC; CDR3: CASPTSLSGRASHNEQFF
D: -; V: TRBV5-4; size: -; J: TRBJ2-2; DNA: TGTGCCAGCAGCTCGGGCGGGGCCAGGAACACCGGGGAGCTGTTTTTT; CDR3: CASSSGGARNTGELFF
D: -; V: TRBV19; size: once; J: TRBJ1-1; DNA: TGTGCCAGTAGTATCTCACAGACGAACACTGAAGCTTTCTTT; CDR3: CASSISQTNTEAFF
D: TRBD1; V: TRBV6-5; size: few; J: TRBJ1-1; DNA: TGTGCCAGCAGTTACGGGACAGGGACTGAAGCTTTCTTT; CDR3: CASSYGTGTEAFF
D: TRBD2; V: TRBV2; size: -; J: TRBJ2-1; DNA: TGTGCCAGCACCCCTTGGACTAGCGGGAAAACTGAGCAGTTCTTC; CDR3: CASTPWTSGKTEQFF
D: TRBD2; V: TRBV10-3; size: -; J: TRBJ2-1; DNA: TGTGCCATCAATCCGGGACTAGCGGGGGGGTTAAGCTCCTACAATGAGCAGTTCTTC; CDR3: CAINPGLAGGLSSYNEQFF
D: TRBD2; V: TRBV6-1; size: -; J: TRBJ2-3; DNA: TGTGCCGCCGGGGGGGATTTTTACAGCACAGATACGCAGTATTTT; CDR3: CAAGGDFYSTDTQYF
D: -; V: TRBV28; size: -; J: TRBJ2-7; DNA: TGTGCCAGCAAAACTTTCTTGGCGGGACCCTCCTACGAGCAGTACTTC; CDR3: CASKTFLAGPSYEQYF
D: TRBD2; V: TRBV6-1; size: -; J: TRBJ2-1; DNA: TGTGCCAGCAGTGAACTAGCGGGGGGTTATAATGAGCAGTTCTTC; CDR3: CASSELAGGYNEQFF
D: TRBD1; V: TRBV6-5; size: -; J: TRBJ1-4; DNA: TGTGCCAGCAGTCGGACAGGGGACGAAAAACTGTTTTTT; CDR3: CASSRTGDEKLFF
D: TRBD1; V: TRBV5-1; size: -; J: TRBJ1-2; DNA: TGCGCCAGCAGCTATGGACAGGGAGTTAGCTACACCTTC; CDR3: CASSYGQGVSYTF
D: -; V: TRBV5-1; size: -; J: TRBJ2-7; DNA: TGCGCCAGCAGCTTCGGGGGAGTGTCCTACGAGCAGTACTTC; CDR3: CASSFGGVSYEQYF